Each of the 15 T cell receptor beta chains below was sequenced from the same sample in a study of T cells in Graves' hyperthyroidism and ophthalmopathy. The CDR3 regions of TCR beta were amplified from RNA transcripts. A set of HTBI primers served as the primers for a first-round RT-PCR of the TCR CDR3. MiXCR, run by TCRdb on the multiplex PCR reads, gives a single entry per CDR3 protein. Found here are 530,000 or so distinct CDR3 sequences, roughly 50% of them singletons; the top ten hold approximately 7.5%. The sequenced sample was peripheral blood or thyroid tissue (not recorded which). Source of these receptors: a young woman with Graves' hyperthyroidism.

This clonotype has only one observation. The junction departs from germline at one end; a sequencing error may be responsible. The J gene is TRBJ2-5, the V gene TRBV24-1; 9 nucleotides agree with TRBD2. This CDR3 is built from 16 residues. Germline CDR1 is KGHDR and CDR2 is SFDVKD. This chain's CDR3 is CATSDLTAGGQGTQYF. As DNA, the CDR3 is TGTGCCACCAGTGATTTGACAGCGGGGGGCCAAGGGACCCAGTACTTC.

The chain carries TRBV2 and TRBJ2-5; the match to TRBD2 covers 10 bases. The CDR3 consists of 15 residues. V trimming: 5 bases; J trimming: 5 bases; junction bases outside the gene matches: 8. CDR1 and CDR2 from the germline V gene are SNHLY and FYNNEI. CDR3 amino acids: CASSPLAGVPETQYF. Here the CDR3 DNA reads TGTGCCAGCAGTCCCCTAGCGGGAGTCCCTGAGACCCAGTACTTC.

This clonotype appeared once. The V call is TRBV29-1, the J call TRBJ2-4; the D is unclear. The CDR3 is 13 residues long. The germline gives CDR1 SQVTM, CDR2 ANQGSEA. The V gene lost 0 bases and the J gene lost 0 bases, with 3 bases spanning the gap. CDR3 protein: CSVEEVAKNIQYF. The CDR3 nucleotides read TGCAGCGTTGAAGAGGTAGCCAAAAACATTCAGTACTTC. The entire variable domain, with the rest obtained from reference TRBV29-1 and TRBJ2-4, is as follows: SAVISQKPSRDICQRGTSLTIQCQVDSQVTMMFWYRQQPGQSLTLIATANQGSEATYESGFVIDKFPISRPNLTFSTLTVSNMSPEDSSIYLCSVEEVAKNIQYFGAGTRLSVL.

V gene TRBV7-2 combines with J gene TRBJ2-5; 14 bases are shared with TRBD2. With 5 bases clipped from V and 5 bases from J, the junction kept 7 bases outside the gene matches. Germline V gene data show CDR1 as SGHTA and CDR2 as FQGNSA. There are 16 residues in the CDR3. This chain's CDR3 is CASSLRLAGGLETQYF. The CDR3, as DNA: TGTGCCAGCAGCCTGCGACTAGCGGGAGGGCTTGAGACCCAGTACTTC.

V and J are TRBV12-3 or TRBV12-4 and TRBJ2-1; 13 bases align to TRBD2. V lost 6 bases and J lost 2; bases outside the gene matches: 1. The CDR3 runs 15 residues. CDR3 amino acids: CASSGLAGAYNEQFF. In DNA, the CDR3 is TGTGCCAGCAGCGGACTAGCGGGAGCCTACAATGAGCAGTTCTTC.

The chain uses TRBV29-1 and TRBJ1-5; D possibly corresponds to TRBD1 (5 bases). Germline V lookup: CDR1 SQVTM, CDR2 ANQGSEA. The CDR3 contains 13 residues. V lost 1 base to trimming and J lost 14 bases, with 18 bases between them. In DNA, the CDR3 is TGCAGCGTTGAAGGGGGGGGACTAGCCTACGAGCATTTT. It specifies CSVEGGGLAYEHF.

About this clonotype: A read error may be the cause here, since a much bigger clone is one base away. This rearrangement joins TRBV9 to TRBJ2-5; 8 nucleotides line up with TRBD2. Germline loops: CDR1 SGDLS, CDR2 YYNGEE. The CDR3 loop spans 15 amino acids. V was clipped by 0 bases and J by 9 bases; unmatched bases: 10. The chain's CDR3 is CASSVAGGLGEAQYF. In nucleotides, the CDR3 is TGTGCCAGCAGCGTAGCGGGAGGGCTTGGCGAGGCCCAGTACTTC.

The chain uses TRBV15 and TRBJ2-3; 11 bases map to TRBD2. Germline trimming cut 1 base from V and 4 bases from J; bases unmatched to any gene: 1. Germline loops: CDR1 LNHNV, CDR2 YYDKDF (reference sequence). This CDR3 comprises 15 residues. The CDR3 coding sequence is TGTGCCACCAGCAGAGTAGCGGGAGGGGCAGATACGCAGTATTTT. Residues: CATSRVAGGADTQYF.

This clonotype was recorded at least ten times. The chain joins TRBV12-5 to TRBJ1-5; TRBD1 matches 9 bases. The V gene end was trimmed by 7 bases and the J gene end by 6 bases; junction bases not matched to a gene: 13. The V gene's germline CDR1 is LGHNT and CDR2 FRNRAP. The CDR3 extends over 16 amino acids. Here the CDR3 reads CASANWDRAFGQPQHF. The CDR3 bases are TGTGCTAGTGCTAATTGGGACAGGGCGTTCGGTCAGCCCCAGCATTTT.

The chain links TRBV3-1 to TRBJ2-5; the D gene is possibly TRBD1 (6 bases). Germline V lookup: CDR1 LGHDT, CDR2 YNNKEL (reference sequence). V was trimmed by 7 bases and J by 3 bases, leaving 12 bases between them. CDR3 length: 13 amino acids. CDR3 loop: CASKVQGKETQYF. Here the CDR3 DNA reads TGTGCCAGCAAGGTCCAGGGGAAAGAGACCCAGTACTTC.

The chain has TRBV4-2 and TRBJ2-5; possible D gene TRBD1, 5 bases. This CDR3 spans 14 amino acids. The V gene lost 2 bases and the J gene lost 9 bases, with 16 bases spanning the gap. CDR1 is LGHNA and CDR2 is YNFKEQ in the germline V gene. This CDR3 is CASSQTTGSQPQYF. As DNA, the CDR3 is TGTGCCAGCAGCCAAACTACAGGTTCCCAGCCCCAGTACTTC.

This clonotype came up a few times. This chain connects TRBV30 to TRBJ1-6; TRBD1 is a possible D gene (5 bases). The CDR3 is made up of 12 amino acids. Per germline, CDR1 GTSNPN and CDR2 SVGIG (reference sequence). The V gene lost 5 bases and the J gene lost 7 bases, with 9 bases spanning the gap. The CDR3 nucleotides are TGTGCCTGGGACAGATGGAATTCACCCCTCCACTTT. This gives the protein CAWDRWNSPLHF.

This clonotype was seen many times. V gene TRBV6-6 combines with J gene TRBJ1-5; D gene uncertain. The germline V and J ends were trimmed by 0 bases and 3 bases, with 6 bases remaining between them. CDR1 is MNHNY and CDR2 is SVGAGI in the germline V gene (reference sequence). CDR3 length: 14 amino acids. The chain's CDR3 is CASSYSLNNQPQHF. CDR3 nucleotides: TGTGCCAGCAGTTACTCTCTGAACAATCAGCCCCAGCATTTT.

This clonotype came up many times. The rearrangement uses TRBV2 and TRBJ2-5; D possibly corresponds to TRBD2 (6 bases). Germline V gene sequence: CDR1 SNHLY, CDR2 FYNNEI. This CDR3 region has 15 residues. Trimming removed 5 bases at V and 2 bases at J, with 15 bases between. CDR3 sequence: CASSPLSGEQETQYF. CDR3 nucleotides: TGTGCCAGCAGTCCCCTTAGCGGAGAACAAGAGACCCAGTACTTC.

This CDR3 is CASAPRLADTGELFF. CDR3 in DNA: TGTGCCAGCGCTCCAAGGCTAGCGGACACCGGGGAGCTGTTTTTT. The chain joins TRBV4-2 to TRBJ2-2; the match to TRBD2 covers 7 bases. The CDR3 spans 15 residues. V dropped 8 bases and J dropped 3; count of bases not matched to a gene: 9. Looked up from germline, CDR1 is LGHNA and CDR2 is YNFKEQ.